Listed here is a single TCR beta chain. Its antigen is undetermined. CDR3 length: 13 amino acids. The germline gives CDR1 KGHSH, CDR2 LQKENI. V lost 5 bases to trimming and J lost 4 bases, with 10 bases between them. These data originate in a study of cytomegalovirus exposure and HLA in healthy donors. Study-level points and caveats: Sequencing probably produced one cluster of sequence variants that were highly shared.

PCR used 60 Vbeta primers and 13 Jbeta primers. Produced via immunoSEQ multiplex PCR; TCRdb's table is partial and in-frame only. This table holds under 40,000 clones, 80% to 90% found once. The chain carries TRBV18 and TRBJ2-3; a possible D gene is TRBD1 (6 bases). Material: PBMCs. This TCR derives from a woman aged 40 to 50 in good health and CMV-seronegative. CDR3 amino acids: CASSYRAADTQYF. The CDR3 nucleotides are TGTGCCAGCTCATACAGGGCAGCAGATACGCAGTATTTT.